Presented here are 10 T cell receptor beta chains from one specimen sequenced in a study of CD8+ T cells in alopecia areata. Sequencing templates came from extracted RNA that was reverse transcribed into cDNA. Produced via immunoSEQ multiplex PCR; TCRdb's table is partial and in-frame only. The table has 150,000 to 200,000 clones, 60% seen once. As to treatment: oral pan-JAK inhibitor, 5-10 mg twice daily. This sample comprised CD4+ T cells sorted from blood, obtained at week 24, from a patient treated with tofacitinib. These receptors originate from a human donor with alopecia areata.

This clone was detected a few times. The V and J genes are TRBV15 and TRBJ1-5; no reliable D call. The V and J ends lost 5 bases and 7 bases respectively, with 18 bases between them. This CDR3 comprises 15 residues. Per the germline V gene, CDR1 is LNHNV and CDR2 is YYDKDF (reference sequence). CDR3: CATSDYSGSRQPQHF. CDR3 nucleotide sequence: TGTGCCACCAGCGACTACAGTGGTTCGAGGCAGCCCCAGCATTTT.

The V and J genes are TRBV29-1 and TRBJ2-1, with D possibly being TRBD1 (6 bases). Trimming took off 4 bases at V and 5 bases at J, with 18 bases between the two ends. The CDR3 has 15 residues. CDR1 is SQVTM and CDR2 is ANQGSEA in the germline V gene. The CDR3 DNA follows: TGCAGCGTTGCCCCGTACAGGGCCGTTCACAATGAGCAGTTCTTC. It specifies CSVAPYRAVHNEQFF.

The rearrangement joins TRBV7-8 to TRBJ1-1; a possible D gene is TRBD1 (5 bases). Trimming left V 1 base short and J 4 bases short, with 10 bases between. Germline V gene data show CDR1 as SGHVS and CDR2 as FQNEAQ. The CDR3 runs to 14 residues. The CDR3 DNA reads TGTGCCAGCAGCTTAGAGGCAGGGAGCACTGAAGCTTTCTTT. This translates into CASSLEAGSTEAFF.

A word on this clone: The same CDR3 also results from other DNA sequences found in this sample. The chain uses TRBV4-3 and TRBJ2-1; D is uncertain. V shed 0 bases and J shed 5 bases, with 5 bases lying between them. Germline loops: CDR1 LGHNA, CDR2 YSLEER. This CDR3 spans 13 amino acids. CDR3 in DNA: TGCGCCAGCAGCCAAGATCCTAACAATGAGCAGTTCTTC. Protein: CASSQDPNNEQFF.

The V and J genes are TRBV10-3 and TRBJ2-7; D is undetermined. This CDR3 comprises 13 residues. V gave up 3 bases and J gave up 0 bases, with 6 bases separating them. The V gene's germline CDR1 is ENHRY and CDR2 SYGVKD. The CDR3 nucleotides read TGTGCCATCAGTGAAATCGCCTCCTACGAGCAGTACTTC. Its translation: CAISEIASYEQYF.

This chain uses TRBV2 with TRBJ2-1; 9 nucleotides match TRBD2. CDR1 is SNHLY, CDR2 FYNNEI, per germline. The V gene end was trimmed by 6 bases and the J gene end by 7 bases; junction bases not matched to a gene: 7. The CDR3 contains 14 residues. CDR3 residues: CASSERGAYNEQFF. The CDR3 region has the DNA TGTGCCAGCAGCGAGCGGGGGGCATATAATGAGCAGTTCTTC.

This clone was recorded a few times. The V and J genes are TRBV5-1 and TRBJ2-2; tentatively, D is TRBD1 or TRBD2 (5 bases each). Germline V gives CDR1 SGHRS, CDR2 YFSETQ. The CDR3 totals 16 residues. V lost 0 bases to trimming and J lost 0 bases, with 9 bases between them. CDR3 sequence reads: CASSLAGTPNTGELFF. In nucleotides, the CDR3 is TGCGCCAGCAGCTTGGCCGGGACCCCGAACACCGGGGAGCTGTTTTTT. Full variable domain (rest looked up from reference TRBV5-1 and TRBJ2-2): KAGVTQTPRYLIKTRGQQVTLSCSPISGHRSVSWYQQTPGQGLQFLFEYFSETQRNKGNFPGRFSGRQFSNSRSEMNVSTLELGDSALYLCASSLAGTPNTGELFFGEGSRLTVL.

This chain links TRBV5-1 with TRBJ2-7; D unresolved. The V gene's germline CDR1 is SGHRS and CDR2 YFSETQ. V lost 0 bases and J 0 bases, leaving 13 bases between the germline ends. This CDR3 has 16 residues. In nucleotides, the CDR3 is TGCGCCAGCAGCTTGGCCAACCCTCCTAACTCCTACGAGCAGTACTTC. It encodes CASSLANPPNSYEQYF. Full variable domain (outside the CDR3, taken from reference TRBV5-1 and TRBJ2-7): KAGVTQTPRYLIKTRGQQVTLSCSPISGHRSVSWYQQTPGQGLQFLFEYFSETQRNKGNFPGRFSGRQFSNSRSEMNVSTLELGDSALYLCASSLANPPNSYEQYFGPGTRLTVT.

The chain has TRBV6-1 and TRBJ2-2; weak D call: TRBD2 (6 bases). CDR1 and CDR2 from the germline V gene are MNHNS and SASEGT. The CDR3 covers 14 residues. V was pared by 6 bases and J by 3 bases, with 11 bases between. In nucleotides, the CDR3 is TGTGCCAGCAGGGAGGGTTCCTACACCGGGGAGCTGTTTTTT. It specifies CASREGSYTGELFF.

The V gene is TRBV5-6, the J gene TRBJ1-2; 7 nucleotides match TRBD1. J was trimmed by 3 bases and V by 4 bases; bases with no gene match: 6. CDR1 and CDR2 (germline): SGHDT, YYEEEE. The CDR3 covers 14 residues. The CDR3 sequence is CASSRQGYDYGYTF. CDR3 DNA sequence: TGTGCCAGCAGCAGACAGGGATATGACTATGGCTACACCTTC.